This T cell receptor (beta chain) was sequenced during a study of human T cells and chemical hapten exposure. In TCRdb, the RACE reads were re-called with MiXCR into one record per CDR3 protein. Of about 83,000 distinct CDR3 sequences listed, roughly 7.2% were seen once; the top ten hold 1.5% to 1.8%. For this clonotype: The antigen is unknown. Germline and junction disagree at one end, which may indicate a read error.

Time point described: patch test 1, 2 weeks after DPC sensitization. Treatment defined: therapeutic diphenylcyclopropenone sensitization with weekly scalp DPC. The CDR3 has 13 residues. General study points: No alteration of TCRs above 1 in 1000 frequency was seen with DPC sensitization.

The clonotype comes from a woman aged 30 to 39 with alopecia areata. Some clones in this sample may be carry-over from other donors' samples. Sequenced here: whole blood, sampled in connection with sensitization to the hapten diphenylcyclopropenone (DPC). The V and J genes are TRBV12-3 or TRBV12-4 and TRBJ1-2; no definite D call. The CDR3 nucleotides read TGTACCAGCAGTTTATGGAAGGGCGGTGGCTACACCTTC. This gives the protein CTSSLWKGGGYTF.